This entry features one TCR beta chain sequence. No antigen is known for it. The data originate from a study of cytomegalovirus exposure and HLA in healthy donors. Study in general: An earlier analysis found 110 million or so unique TCR beta sequences from about 179 million T cells. Study results and caveats: Presence/absence analyses took donor sequencing depth as roughly uniform. The authors enumerated 150 to 200 TCR beta chains as linked to cytomegalovirus. Analysis was performed later, and it showed HLA-associated TCR beta chains to be more clonally expanded than equally common others.

Trimming removed 6 bases at V and 3 bases at J, with 14 bases between. Germline CDR1 and CDR2: MNHEY and SVGAGI. CDR3 length equals 14 residues. Use of 60 Vbeta and 13 Jbeta primers characterized the PCR. Assay: immunoSEQ multiplex PCR; the TCRdb copy retains only in-frame clones and omits some. Among about 130,000 clones listed, 78% were seen once. This clonotype was obtained from a woman between 40 and 55 years old in good health and CMV-seronegative. The gene calls are TRBV6-5 and TRBJ1-1, with D tentatively TRBD1 (5 bases). The sequenced sample was PBMCs. CDR3 region: CASRPVGLHTEAFF. CDR3 nucleotides: TGTGCCAGCAGGCCCGTGGGGCTTCACACTGAAGCTTTCTTT.